This T cell receptor (beta chain) was sequenced for a study of blood T cell repertoires in COVID-19. Sequencing was performed with immunoSEQ multiplex PCR; in TCRdb, only in-frame clones are kept and a portion is missing. The profile shows approximately 400,000 clones, about four fifths of them singletons. Germline CDR1 and CDR2: LNHDA and SQIVND (reference sequence). This CDR3 is 15 amino acids long. Germline trimming cut 1 base from V and 2 bases from J; bases unmatched to any gene: 3. This TCR came from a human donor with acute or convalescent COVID-19. The donor label of this sample is uncertain. The V gene is TRBV19, the J gene TRBJ2-7; 9 bases are shared with TRBD1. The specimen sequenced was peripheral blood. Here the CDR3 DNA reads TGTGCCAGTAGTATAGTTGGGACAGGGCCCTACGAGCAGTACTTC. It translates to CASSIVGTGPYEQYF.